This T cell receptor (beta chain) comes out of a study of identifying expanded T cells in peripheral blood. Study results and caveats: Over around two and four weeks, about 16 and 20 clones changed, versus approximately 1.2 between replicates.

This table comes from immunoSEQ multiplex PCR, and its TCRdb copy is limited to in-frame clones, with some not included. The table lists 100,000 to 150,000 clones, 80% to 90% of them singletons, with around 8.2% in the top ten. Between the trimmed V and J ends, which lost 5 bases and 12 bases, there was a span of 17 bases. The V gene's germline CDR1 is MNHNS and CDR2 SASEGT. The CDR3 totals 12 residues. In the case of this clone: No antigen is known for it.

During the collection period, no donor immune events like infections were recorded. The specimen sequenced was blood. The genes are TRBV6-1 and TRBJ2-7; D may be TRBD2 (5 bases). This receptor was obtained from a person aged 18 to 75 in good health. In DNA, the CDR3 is TGTGCCAGCAGTTTAAGGACTGCCCCTTGGTACTTC. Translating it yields CASSLRTAPWYF.